This TCR beta chain stems from a study of Tregs in tolerant kidney transplant recipients. The CDR3 extends over 13 amino acids. With 6 bases removed from V and 3 bases from J, the gap between germline ends came to 12 bases. Germline CDR1 reads KGHSH; CDR2 reads LQKENI. Thawed PBMCs were FACS-sorted into unstimulated CD4+CD25+CD127- regulatory T cells, CD4+CD25- non-regulatory cells, CD4 and CD8 cells. Notes on this clone: Its specificity is not known.

The table came from immunoSEQ multiplex PCR; TCRdb's copy has only in-frame clones and leaves some out. The sample holds around 230,000 clones, 80% to 85% seen once. Study conclusions and caveats: Tregs expanded with activated donor B cells seemed most donor-specific.

The sequence came from a human donor in good health. The chain combines TRBV18 with TRBJ2-7, with no clear D. What was sequenced was CD4+ T cells from blood. The CDR3 nucleotides read TGTGCCAGCTCCCTTTCTGGGTTCTACGAGCAGTACTTC. This translates into CASSLSGFYEQYF.